This T cell receptor beta chain derives from a study of cytomegalovirus exposure and HLA in healthy donors. With 60 Vbeta and 13 Jbeta primers, the PCR was carried out. Method: immunoSEQ multiplex PCR; TCRdb's copy keeps in-frame clones and lacks some. The data hold under 150,000 clones, with roughly 88% observed a single time. Regarding this clone: The antigen remains undetermined.

Overall study results and limits: In a later analysis, most CMV-associated TCR beta chains appeared HLA-restricted. Later analysis found that TCR beta chains associated with HLA were more clonally expanded than other, equally common chains. Rarity marked most TCR sequences, yet some public TCRs occurred in many donors.

The ends were cut back, 1 base at V and 1 base at J, with 8 bases in the middle. This CDR3 contains 14 residues. Looked up from germline, CDR1 is SEHNR and CDR2 is FQNEAQ (reference sequence). Sequences were obtained from PBMCs. The chain employs TRBV7-9 and TRBJ2-7; D not certain. This TCR came from a boy aged 5-17 years in good health and CMV-seronegative. In DNA form, the CDR3 reads TGTGCCAGCAGCTTAGATTCAGAATCCTACGAGCAGTACTTC. It encodes CASSLDSESYEQYF.